The rows below give T cell receptor beta chains drawn from one sample of a study of CD8 T cells in ankylosing spondylitis. A single record per CDR3 protein comes from TCRdb applying MiXCR to the 5' RACE reads. The data hold a few hundred thousand distinct CDR3 sequences, with around 20% observed a single time. Sequencing was done on a sample of blood, either unsorted or a sorted T cell fraction (not recorded which). The receptors shown here come from a female donor with ankylosing spondylitis or in good health (not recorded which). Both conserved end residues are part of each CDR3. D genes are given only for firm matches. The size of a clone is reported for some rows only, either as once, few or many, or as a class for expanded clones.

V	D	size	J	CDR3	DNA
TRBV18	TRBD1	.	TRBJ2-7	CASSPPGRGHYEQYF	TGTGCCAGCTCACCACCTGGCAGGGGGCATTACGAGCAGTACTTC
TRBV6-2/TRBV6-3	TRBD1	.	TRBJ2-7	CASSVRDRDYEQYF	TGTGCCAGCAGTGTCCGGGACAGGGACTACGAGCAGTACTTC
TRBV6-5	TRBD1	few	TRBJ1-3	CASSSGTGTSGNTIYF	TGTGCCAGCAGTTCCGGGACAGGGACGTCCGGAAACACCATATATTTT
TRBV6-5	.	.	TRBJ1-2	CASSYPRGYGYTF	TGTGCCAGCAGTTACCCGCGGGGCTATGGCTACACCTTC
TRBV29-1	TRBD2	.	TRBJ2-1	CSVEDTGRGGASQGEQFF	TGCAGCGTTGAAGATACGGGCCGGGGAGGGGCATCACAAGGTGAGCAGTTCTTC
TRBV5-1	.	many	TRBJ1-1	CASGILNTEAFF	TGCGCCAGCGGGATCTTGAACACTGAAGCTTTCTTT
TRBV19	.	.	TRBJ2-1	CASSSGARLNEQFF	TGTGCCAGTAGTAGCGGGGCAAGGCTCAATGAGCAGTTCTTC
TRBV7-8	.	.	TRBJ2-7	CASSPAVWYNEQYF	TGTGCCAGCAGCCCAGCGGTGTGGTACAACGAGCAGTACTTC
TRBV20-1	.	many	TRBJ2-1	CSASWAGRQDNEQFF	TGCAGTGCTAGCTGGGCGGGAAGACAGGACAATGAGCAGTTCTTC
TRBV2	.	.	TRBJ1-5	CASSGGAGNQPQHF	TGTGCCAGCAGTGGGGGGGCAGGCAATCAGCCCCAGCATTTT
TRBV9	.	.	TRBJ2-7	CASSVGTNSYEQYF	TGTGCCAGCAGCGTAGGGACTAACTCCTACGAGCAGTACTTC
TRBV6-1	.	.	TRBJ2-4	CASSGDLGNIQYF	TGTGCCAGCAGTGGGGACTTAGGGAACATTCAGTACTTC
TRBV6-5	.	.	TRBJ2-5	CASSYSRASETQYF	TGTGCCAGCAGTTACTCACGGGCATCGGAGACCCAGTACTTC
TRBV27	TRBD2	.	TRBJ2-1	CATQGLAGGGSYNEQFF	TGTGCCACCCAGGGACTAGCGGGAGGGGGATCCTACAATGAGCAGTTCTTC
TRBV2	.	.	TRBJ2-7	CASSAGGEKEYF	TGTGCCAGCAGTGCGGGTGGCGAGAAGGAGTACTTC
TRBV25-1	.	.	TRBJ2-1	CASSETSHRVLYNEQFF	TGTGCCAGCAGTGAAACCTCTCACAGGGTTCTCTACAATGAGCAGTTCTTC
TRBV5-1	TRBD2	few	TRBJ2-5	CASSFRLAGGNQETQYF	TGCGCCAGCAGCTTCCGACTAGCGGGAGGGAACCAAGAGACCCAGTACTTC
TRBV11-2	TRBD1	few	TRBJ2-7	CASSLLVGQPQYEQYF	TGTGCCAGCAGCCTCCTAGTGGGACAGCCCCAATACGAGCAGTACTTC
TRBV7-8	.	few	TRBJ2-3	CASSFRGGADTQYF	TGTGCCAGCAGCTTTAGGGGAGGTGCAGATACGCAGTATTTT
TRBV20-1	TRBD2	few	TRBJ2-1	CSARSRTSGARNEQFF	TGCAGTGCTAGAAGTCGGACTAGCGGGGCGAGGAATGAGCAGTTCTTC
TRBV20-1	TRBD1	few	TRBJ2-3	CSANPGQGATQYF	TGCAGTGCTAACCCGGGACAGGGGGCCACGCAGTATTTT
TRBV29-1	.	many	TRBJ1-4	CSVAWGAREKLFF	TGCAGCGTTGCGTGGGGGGCGAGGGAAAAACTGTTTTTT
TRBV7-2	.	.	TRBJ2-3	CASRRGTSSTDTQYF	TGTGCCAGCAGAAGAGGGACGAGTAGCACAGATACGCAGTATTTT